This TCR beta chain was profiled in a study of T-cell memory formation after mild COVID-19. TCRdb reanalysed the 5' RACE reads using MiXCR and keeps one entry per CDR3 protein. This table holds around 250,000 distinct CDR3 sequences, more than 8% found once. Trimming took off 2 bases at V and 3 bases at J, with 10 bases between the two ends. The CDR3 has 15 residues. Germline CDR1 is SGHAT and CDR2 is FQNNGV. This clonotype was seen once. Material: PBMCs or a T cell subset sorted from them (not recorded which). The TCR comes from a man aged 18-30 years who had mild COVID-19 (a few samples of this study predate the infection). Cell type and time point are not known. The chain is built from TRBV11-2 and TRBJ2-2; no clear D gene. CDR3 in amino acids: CASSLRLVDTGELFF. CDR3 bases: TGTGCCAGCAGCTTACGTCTAGTGGACACCGGGGAGCTGTTTTTT.